The present T cell receptor beta chain was sequenced within a study of blood T cell repertoires in COVID-19. The wider study: The cDNA or gDNA used as material had been derived from T cells, B-cell-depleted T cells, or PBMCs.

The CDR3 is 15 amino acids. Germline-derived CDR1 and CDR2 are KGHSH and LQKENI. J lost 6 bases, V lost 0 bases, and 5 bases had no gene match. The protocol was immunoSEQ multiplex PCR, while the TCRdb copy is restricted to in-frame clones and leaves out a portion. In the table there are 230,000 or so clones, about 90% of which are singletons. The chain joins TRBV18 to TRBJ2-7; 10 bases match TRBD2. The TCR sequence derives from a man between 40 and 49 years old with active or convalescent COVID-19. The sequenced sample was peripheral blood. The CDR3 DNA reads TGTGCCAGCTCACCACCGGCTAGCGGGAGATCCGAGCAGTACTTC. As protein: CASSPPASGRSEQYF.